This T cell receptor (beta chain) came from a study of T cell repertoires in cytomegalovirus infection. Whole-study findings and limits: CMV-specific TCR beta clonotypes restricted by HLA-C dominated the ex vivo response. Individuals carrying CMV plus the relevant HLA were identified by cumulative frequency of public TCR beta families.

TCRdb re-called the reads through MiXCR, storing one row per CDR3 protein. The table lists roughly 340,000 distinct CDR3 sequences, almost 30% of them singletons. This CDR3 region has 16 residues. Germline V gene data show CDR1 as MNHNS and CDR2 as SASEGT. The V gene lost 5 bases and the J gene lost 3 bases, with 19 bases spanning the gap. This clonotype was observed a few times. The antigen is unknown. The sequence was obtained from a human donor in good health (CMV status not recorded). Some clones in this sample may be carry-over from other donors' samples. V usage is TRBV6-1 and J usage is TRBJ1-2; D is possibly TRBD1 (6 bases). The sequencing here drew on cultured PBMCs, taken from culture after CMV antigen stimulation. CDR3 loop: CASSLRGARRDYGYTF. The CDR3 DNA sequence: TGTGCCAGCAGTCTCCGGGGGGCCAGGAGAGACTATGGCTACACCTTC.